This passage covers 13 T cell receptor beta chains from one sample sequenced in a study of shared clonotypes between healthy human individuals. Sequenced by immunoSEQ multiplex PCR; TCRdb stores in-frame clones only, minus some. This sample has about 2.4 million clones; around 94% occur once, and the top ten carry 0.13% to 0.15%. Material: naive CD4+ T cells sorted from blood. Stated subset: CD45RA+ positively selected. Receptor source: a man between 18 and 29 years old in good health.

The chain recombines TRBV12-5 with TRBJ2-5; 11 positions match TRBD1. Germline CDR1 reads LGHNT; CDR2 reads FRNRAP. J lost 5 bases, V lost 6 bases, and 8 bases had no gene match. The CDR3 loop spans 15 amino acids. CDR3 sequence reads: CASGVRTGGQETQYF. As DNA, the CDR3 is TGTGCTAGTGGCGTCCGGACAGGGGGCCAGGAGACCCAGTACTTC.

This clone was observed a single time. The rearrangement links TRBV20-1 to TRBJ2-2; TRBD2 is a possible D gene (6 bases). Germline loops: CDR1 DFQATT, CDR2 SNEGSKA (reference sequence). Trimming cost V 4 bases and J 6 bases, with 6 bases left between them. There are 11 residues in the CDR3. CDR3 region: CSATGAGELFF. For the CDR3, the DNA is TGCAGTGCTACGGGGGCCGGGGAGCTGTTTTTT.

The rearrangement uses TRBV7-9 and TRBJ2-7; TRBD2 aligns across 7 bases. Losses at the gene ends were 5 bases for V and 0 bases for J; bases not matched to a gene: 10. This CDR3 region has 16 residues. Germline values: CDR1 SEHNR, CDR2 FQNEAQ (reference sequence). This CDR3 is CASSRITSASSYEQYF. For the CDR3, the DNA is TGTGCCAGCAGCCGTATTACTAGCGCGAGCTCCTACGAGCAGTACTTC.

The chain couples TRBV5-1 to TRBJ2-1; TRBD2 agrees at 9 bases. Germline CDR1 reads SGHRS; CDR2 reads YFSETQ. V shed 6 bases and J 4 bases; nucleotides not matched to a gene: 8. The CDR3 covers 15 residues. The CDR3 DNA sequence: TGCGCCAGCACCCAGACTAGCGGAGCTTACAATGAGCAGTTCTTC. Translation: CASTQTSGAYNEQFF.

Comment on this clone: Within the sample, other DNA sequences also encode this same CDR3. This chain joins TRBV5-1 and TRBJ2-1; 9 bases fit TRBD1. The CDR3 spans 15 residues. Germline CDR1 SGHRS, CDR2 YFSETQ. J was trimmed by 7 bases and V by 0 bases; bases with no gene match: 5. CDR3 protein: CASSLAGTGSNEQFF. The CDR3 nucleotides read TGCGCCAGCAGCTTGGCCGGGACAGGGAGTAATGAGCAGTTCTTC.

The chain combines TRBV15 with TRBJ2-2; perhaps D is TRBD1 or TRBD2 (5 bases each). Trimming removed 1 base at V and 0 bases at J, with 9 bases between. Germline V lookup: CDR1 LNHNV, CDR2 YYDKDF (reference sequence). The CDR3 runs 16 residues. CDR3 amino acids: CATSRGGFANTGELFF. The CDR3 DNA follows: TGTGCCACCAGCAGAGGGGGGTTTGCGAACACCGGGGAGCTGTTTTTT.

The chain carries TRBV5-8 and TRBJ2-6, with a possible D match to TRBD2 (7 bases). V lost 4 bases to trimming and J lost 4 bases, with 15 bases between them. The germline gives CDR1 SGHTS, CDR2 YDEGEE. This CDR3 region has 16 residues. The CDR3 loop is CASSNRGAPGANVLTF. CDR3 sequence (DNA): TGTGCCAGCAGCAATCGGGGGGCGCCAGGGGCCAACGTCCTGACTTTC.

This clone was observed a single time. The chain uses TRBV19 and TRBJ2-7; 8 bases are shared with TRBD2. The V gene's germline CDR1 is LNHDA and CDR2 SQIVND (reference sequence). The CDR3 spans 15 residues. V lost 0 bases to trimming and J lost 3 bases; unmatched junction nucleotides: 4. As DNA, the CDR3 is TGTGCCAGTAGTATAGAGGGGACTAGGAGCTACGAGCAGTACTTC. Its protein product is CASSIEGTRSYEQYF.

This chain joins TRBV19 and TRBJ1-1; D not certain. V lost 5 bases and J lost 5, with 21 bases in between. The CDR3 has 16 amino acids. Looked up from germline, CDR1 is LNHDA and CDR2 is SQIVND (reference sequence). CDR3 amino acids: CASSAGRRLAGTEAFF. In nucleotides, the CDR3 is TGTGCCAGTAGTGCCGGGCGCAGGTTAGCCGGGACTGAAGCTTTCTTT.

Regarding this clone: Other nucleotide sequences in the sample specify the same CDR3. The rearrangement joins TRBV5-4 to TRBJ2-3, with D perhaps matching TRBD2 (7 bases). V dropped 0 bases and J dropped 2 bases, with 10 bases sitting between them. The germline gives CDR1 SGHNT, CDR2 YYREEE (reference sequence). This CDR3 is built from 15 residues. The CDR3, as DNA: TGTGCCAGCAGCTTGGCTGCGGGGGCCACAGATACGCAGTATTTT. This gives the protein CASSLAAGATDTQYF. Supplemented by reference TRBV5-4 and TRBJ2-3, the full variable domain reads ETGVTQSPTHLIKTRGQQVTLRCSSQSGHNTVSWYQQALGQGPQFIFQYYREEENGRGNFPPRFSGLQFPNYSSELNVNALELDDSALYLCASSLAAGATDTQYFGPGTRLTVL.

CDR3 in amino acids: CASSSQGYGELFF. CDR3 bases: TGTGCCAGCAGTTCACAGGGTTACGGGGAGCTGTTTTTT. The chain combines TRBV27 with TRBJ2-2, with D tentatively TRBD1 (6 bases). V was cut by 4 bases and J by 7 bases, with 10 bases left in between. This CDR3 contains 13 residues. CDR1 MNHEY and CDR2 SMNVEV come from the germline V gene (reference sequence).

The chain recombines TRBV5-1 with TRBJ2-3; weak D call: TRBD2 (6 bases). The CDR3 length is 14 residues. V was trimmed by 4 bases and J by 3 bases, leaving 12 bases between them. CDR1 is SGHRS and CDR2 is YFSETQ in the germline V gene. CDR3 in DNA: TGCGCCAGCAGCCCCATCGGGGGTACAGATACGCAGTATTTT. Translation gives CASSPIGGTDTQYF.

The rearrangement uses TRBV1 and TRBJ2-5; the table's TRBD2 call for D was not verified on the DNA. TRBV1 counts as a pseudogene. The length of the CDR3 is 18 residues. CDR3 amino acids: CTSSQALLGVARQETQYF. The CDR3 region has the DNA TGCACCAGCAGCCAAGCTTTACTAGGAGTAGCCCGGCAAGAGACCCAGTACTTC.